This entry lists 16 T cell receptor beta chains sequenced from one sample in a study of blood T cell repertoires in COVID-19 (dated by TCRdb to the early 2020s). The library came from the immunoSEQ multiplex PCR assay. The clones in this table, taken by TCRdb from immuneACCESS, are in-frame only. Not every clone is retained; where verified, under half of the shortfall comes from an unresolved V gene, and the cause of the rest is unknown. Across this sample there are approximately 300,000 clones, with around nine tenths seen only once. The ten largest clonotypes hold 1% of the sample. The source material was peripheral blood. The source of these receptors is a man over 45 with active or convalescent COVID-19.

V gene TRBV18 combines with J gene TRBJ2-7; 9 bases map to TRBD2. The CDR3 spans 15 residues. Germline CDR1 and CDR2: KGHSH and LQKENI. V lost 3 bases, J lost 3 bases, and 6 bases stayed unmatched. CDR3 sequence (DNA): TGTGCCAGCTCACCGACTCGCGGGGGGGTCTACGAGCAGTACTTC. Translation gives CASSPTRGGVYEQYF.

This rearrangement joins TRBV2 to TRBJ2-4; D perhaps matches TRBD1 (5 bases). Germline V lookup: CDR1 SNHLY, CDR2 FYNNEI. This CDR3 has 16 residues. The germline V and J ends were trimmed by 4 bases and 0 bases, with 13 bases remaining between them. Here the CDR3 reads CASSGRQSGAKNIQYF. The CDR3 bases are TGTGCCAGCAGTGGTAGACAGTCGGGAGCCAAAAACATTCAGTACTTC.

The chain carries TRBV5-1 and TRBJ1-4, with D maybe TRBD1 (5 bases). In germline, CDR1 is SGHRS, CDR2 YFSETQ. CDR3 length: 15 amino acids. Trimming cost V 1 base and J 4 bases, with 11 bases left between them. CDR3 sequence (DNA): TGCGCCAGCAGCTTGATAGCAGGGATTAATGAAAAACTGTTTTTT. Translation gives CASSLIAGINEKLFF.

The chain couples TRBV4-3 to TRBJ2-1, with TRBD1 matching over 9 bases. Trimming cost V 0 bases and J 2 bases; bases outside gene matches: 2. The germline gives CDR1 LGHNA, CDR2 YSLEER. The CDR3 spans 16 residues. CDR3 in amino acids: CASSQEGQGPYNEQFF. The CDR3 nucleotides are TGCGCCAGCAGCCAAGAGGGACAGGGTCCCTACAATGAGCAGTTCTTC.

Points on this clone: Other nucleotide sequences in the sample specify the same CDR3. The genes are TRBV18 and TRBJ2-1; the match to TRBD2 covers 7 bases. Looked up from germline, CDR1 is KGHSH and CDR2 is LQKENI. The CDR3 sequence is 15 residues long. The ends lost 3 bases at V and 0 bases at J; junction bases unmatched: 2. The CDR3 DNA reads as TGTGCCAGCTCACCTCCGGGGGGCTCCTACAATGAGCAGTTCTTC. Amino acids: CASSPPGGSYNEQFF.

The gene calls are TRBV18 and TRBJ2-3; possibly TRBD1 for D (5 bases). From germline, CDR1 is KGHSH and CDR2 LQKENI. V was cut by 0 bases and J by 4 bases, with 8 bases left in between. CDR3 size: 14 residues. The CDR3 nucleotides are TGTGCCAGCTCACCACCGGACAACCCAGATACGCAGTATTTT. Translation gives CASSPPDNPDTQYF.

A single count supports this clone. The chain uses TRBV4-2 and TRBJ2-7, with 8 bases identical to TRBD2. CDR1 is LGHNA, CDR2 YNFKEQ, per germline. This CDR3 spans 15 amino acids. J lost 6 bases, V lost 1 base, and 8 bases had no gene match. The CDR3 DNA reads as TGTGCCAGCAGCCAAGGGGACCTCGGGGGGGCCGAGCAGTACTTC. This encodes CASSQGDLGGAEQYF.

This chain links TRBV20-1 with TRBJ1-2, with D unresolved. Deletions cut 3 bases from V and 1 base from J, with 9 bases between. From germline, CDR1 is DFQATT and CDR2 SNEGSKA (reference sequence). The CDR3 contains 13 residues. Here the CDR3 reads CSASPPYNYGYTF. The CDR3 DNA reads as TGCAGTGCTAGTCCCCCGTATAACTATGGCTACACCTTC.

The chain recombines TRBV3-1 (or the pseudogene TRBV3-2) with TRBJ1-1; a possible D gene is TRBD1 (6 bases). Germline CDR1 reads LGHDT; CDR2 reads YNNKEL (reference sequence). V was clipped by 6 bases and J by 11 bases, with 13 bases between them. This CDR3 has 11 amino acids. CDR3 amino acids: CASSLGGGAFF. The DNA for the CDR3 is TGTGCCAGCAGTCTAGGCGGGGGCGCTTTCTTT.

The chain joins TRBV28 to TRBJ1-2, with D maybe TRBD1 (6 bases). Germline V gives CDR1 MDHEN, CDR2 SYDVKM. The CDR3 totals 12 residues. The germline V and J ends were trimmed by 10 bases and 8 bases, with 17 bases remaining between them. In DNA form, the CDR3 reads TGTGCCACCACCGAACAGGGATACGGCTACACCTTC. Its protein is CATTEQGYGYTF.

Note on this clone: The same CDR3 also results from other DNA sequences found in this sample. The gene calls are TRBV28 and TRBJ1-2; perhaps TRBD1 as D (6 bases). V was pared by 9 bases and J by 2 bases, with 13 bases between. Germline-derived CDR1 and CDR2 are MDHEN and SYDVKM. The CDR3 has 13 residues. CDR3 DNA: TGTGCCAGTTCGCCGACAGGAAACTATGGCTACACCTTC. Translating it yields CASSPTGNYGYTF.

J is TRBJ1-1 and V is TRBV2; a possible D gene is TRBD1 (6 bases). The length of the CDR3 is 15 residues. Trimming removed 1 base from V and 1 base from J, with 10 bases in between. The germline CDR1 and CDR2 sequences are SNHLY and FYNNEI. The CDR3 DNA reads as TGTGCCAGCAGTGAAGATATAGGGGGGAACACTGAAGCTTTCTTT. The encoded protein is CASSEDIGGNTEAFF.

This sequence joins TRBV18 and TRBJ2-2; 9 nucleotides line up with TRBD2. CDR1 KGHSH and CDR2 LQKENI come from the germline V gene. J was trimmed by 3 bases and V by 0 bases; bases with no gene match: 2. The CDR3 contains 16 residues. For the CDR3, the DNA is TGTGCCAGCTCACCACCGAGCGGGAGGCACACCGGGGAGCTGTTTTTT. Protein: CASSPPSGRHTGELFF.

The V call is TRBV3-1 (or the pseudogene TRBV3-2), the J call TRBJ2-3; 8 positions match TRBD1. V trimming: 0 bases; J trimming: 4 bases; junction bases outside the gene matches: 9. Germline V gene sequence: CDR1 LGHDT, CDR2 YNNKEL (reference sequence). The CDR3 is 17 amino acids. This CDR3 is CASSQDRRTGMSDTQYF. CDR3 nucleotides: TGTGCCAGCAGCCAAGATAGGCGGACAGGGATGTCAGATACGCAGTATTTT.

The chain employs TRBV5-1 and TRBJ1-1; 8 bases fit TRBD1. Per germline, CDR1 SGHRS and CDR2 YFSETQ. The CDR3 runs 17 residues. V gave up 4 bases and J gave up 0 bases; unmatched junction bases: 11. The CDR3 DNA reads as TGCGCCAGCAGCCTGGGACAGGAACTCTTCTTGAACACTGAAGCTTTCTTT. This gives the protein CASSLGQELFLNTEAFF.

This clone was counted a single time. The chain carries TRBV30 and TRBJ1-5; 8 bases are shared with TRBD1. V was clipped by 2 bases and J by 3 bases; unmatched bases: 0. This CDR3 is built from 13 residues. Germline V CDR1 and CDR2: GTSNPN, SVGIG (reference sequence). As DNA, the CDR3 is TGTGCCTGGAGTCAGGGGGCCAATCAGCCCCAGCATTTT. Translated, it gives CAWSQGANQPQHF.